The present T cell receptor beta chain was sequenced within a study of beta chain features in type 1 diabetes. Study-wide findings and caveats: Insertions were fewer and deletions more numerous at VDJ junctions in type 1 diabetes patients. Shorter TCRB CDR3s, moderately but significantly so, marked every one of the four CD4+ subsets in Type 1 diabetes patients. In cDNA sequencing, cells with high TCR expression could be over-represented.

Markers CD45RO/CCR7/CD25/CD127/CD95/CD27 served to sort CD4+ naive, central memory, regulatory and stem cell-like memory cells. The junction had 7 bases not matched to a gene; V was cut back by 5 bases and J by 6 bases. Germline CDR1 and CDR2: SGHRS and YFSETQ. The CDR3 contains 13 residues. This clone has more than one count but fewer than ten. What it recognizes is unknown. The sequenced template was cDNA made from the entire isolated RNA. Clones were sequenced by immunoSEQ multiplex PCR, and TCRdb holds only the in-frame ones, with some missing. The sample lists approximately 280,000 clones; 15% were seen once.

Sample: naive CD4+ T cells from blood. The rearrangement uses TRBV5-1 and TRBJ1-2; TRBD1 agrees at 7 bases. This receptor was identified in a man younger than 30 with type 1 diabetes. The CDR3 sequence: CASRIDRADGYTF. CDR3 DNA sequence: TGCGCCAGCAGAATCGACAGGGCCGATGGCTACACCTTC. Complete variable domain (other parts from reference TRBV5-1 and TRBJ1-2): KAGVTQTPRYLIKTRGQQVTLSCSPISGHRSVSWYQQTPGQGLQFLFEYFSETQRNKGNFPGRFSGRQFSNSRSEMNVSTLELGDSALYLCASRIDRADGYTFGSGTRLTVV.